Listed below are T cell receptor beta chains from one sample, sequenced in a study of blood T cell repertoires in COVID-19. Here immunoSEQ multiplex PCR was the method, and the copy in TCRdb shows in-frame clones only, minus some. In the table there are more than 15,000 clones, roughly 89% of which are singletons. Material: peripheral blood. These TCRs come from a human donor in a cohort sampled during active COVID-19. The donor label of this sample is uncertain. CDR3s include the opening cysteine and the closing phenylalanine or tryptophan. The order of the fields is J gene, D gene, V gene, clone size, CDR3 DNA, CDR3 protein. D genes are given only for firm matches. The size of a clone is reported for some rows only, either as once, few or many, or as a class for expanded clones.

j_call: TRBJ1-3
d_call: -
v_call: TRBV5-1
clone_size: -
cdr3_nt: TGCGCCAGCAGCTCTTCCGGGACTCAGACGGACACCATATATTTT
cdr3_aa: CASSSSGTQTDTIYF

j_call: TRBJ2-6
d_call: -
v_call: TRBV10-3
clone_size: few
cdr3_nt: TGTGCCTGTAGCCCTTCCGGGGCCAACGTCCTGACTTTC
cdr3_aa: CACSPSGANVLTF

j_call: TRBJ1-1
d_call: -
v_call: TRBV5-1
clone_size: -
cdr3_nt: TGCGCCAGCAGCTTGGGGCTGAACACTGAAGCTTTCTTT
cdr3_aa: CASSLGLNTEAFF

j_call: TRBJ2-7
d_call: -
v_call: TRBV18
clone_size: once
cdr3_nt: TGTGCCAGCTCACCAGAAGTGCTGAGGTCTGAGCAGTACTTC
cdr3_aa: CASSPEVLRSEQYF

j_call: TRBJ1-2
d_call: TRBD1
v_call: TRBV5-1
clone_size: -
cdr3_nt: TGCGCCAGCAGCATATCGGACAGGGGGCTGGGCTACACCTTC
cdr3_aa: CASSISDRGLGYTF

j_call: TRBJ1-2
d_call: -
v_call: TRBV6-4
clone_size: -
cdr3_nt: TGTGCCAGCAGTGACAATCAGGGATCGAGTGGCTACACCTTC
cdr3_aa: CASSDNQGSSGYTF

j_call: TRBJ1-1
d_call: TRBD1
v_call: TRBV6-5
clone_size: -
cdr3_nt: TGTGCCAGCAGGACCACCGCGACAGGGTGGACTGAAGCTTTCTTT
cdr3_aa: CASRTTATGWTEAFF

j_call: TRBJ2-2
d_call: -
v_call: TRBV5-1
clone_size: -
cdr3_nt: TGCGCCAGCAGCCCAGACGGAGTTGCCGGGGAGCTGTTTTTT
cdr3_aa: CASSPDGVAGELFF

j_call: TRBJ2-6
d_call: -
v_call: TRBV19
clone_size: -
cdr3_nt: TGTGCCAGTAGCCAGGGTGGAGGGGCCAACGTCCTGACTTTC
cdr3_aa: CASSQGGGANVLTF

j_call: TRBJ2-7
d_call: TRBD1
v_call: TRBV5-1
clone_size: -
cdr3_nt: TGCGCCAGCAGCGTTACAGGGGGCTACGAGCAGTACTTC
cdr3_aa: CASSVTGGYEQYF